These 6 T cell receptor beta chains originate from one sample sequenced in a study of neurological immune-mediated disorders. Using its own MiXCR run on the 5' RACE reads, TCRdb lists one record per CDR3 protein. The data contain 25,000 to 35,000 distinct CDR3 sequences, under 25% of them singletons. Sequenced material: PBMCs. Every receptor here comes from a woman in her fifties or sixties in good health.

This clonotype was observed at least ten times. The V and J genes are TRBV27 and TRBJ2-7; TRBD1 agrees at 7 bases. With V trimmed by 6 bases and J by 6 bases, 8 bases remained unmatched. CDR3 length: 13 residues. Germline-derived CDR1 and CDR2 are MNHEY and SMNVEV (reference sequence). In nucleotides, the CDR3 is TGTGCCAGCAGCTTGGACACAGGGGCCGAGCAGTACTTC. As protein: CASSLDTGAEQYF.

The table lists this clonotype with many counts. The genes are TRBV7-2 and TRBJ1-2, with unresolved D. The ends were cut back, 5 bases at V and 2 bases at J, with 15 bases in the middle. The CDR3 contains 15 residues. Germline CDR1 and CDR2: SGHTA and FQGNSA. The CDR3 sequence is CASSVAGSLNYGYTF. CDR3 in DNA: TGTGCCAGCAGCGTGGCGGGCAGCCTCAACTATGGCTACACCTTC.

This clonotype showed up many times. DNA for the CDR3: TGCGCCAGCAGCTTAACCAACAGGGGACCCACCGGGGAGCTGTTTTTT. This translates into CASSLTNRGPTGELFF. The V gene is TRBV5-1, the J gene TRBJ2-2, with 7 bases identical to TRBD1. V lost 2 bases to trimming and J lost 4 bases; unmatched junction nucleotides: 8. Per the germline V gene, CDR1 is SGHRS and CDR2 is YFSETQ. The CDR3 sequence is 16 residues long.

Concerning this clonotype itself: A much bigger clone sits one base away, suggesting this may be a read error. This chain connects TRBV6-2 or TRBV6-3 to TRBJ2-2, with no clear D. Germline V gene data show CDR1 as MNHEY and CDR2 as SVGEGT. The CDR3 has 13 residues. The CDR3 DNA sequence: TGTTCCAGCAGTCGGTATGGGGCCGGGGAGCTGTTTTTT. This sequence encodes CSSSRYGAGELFF.

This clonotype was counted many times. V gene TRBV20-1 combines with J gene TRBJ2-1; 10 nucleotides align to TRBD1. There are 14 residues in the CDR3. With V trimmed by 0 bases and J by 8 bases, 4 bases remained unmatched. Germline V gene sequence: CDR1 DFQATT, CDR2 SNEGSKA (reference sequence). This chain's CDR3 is CSARDPTGGDEQFF. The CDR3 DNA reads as TGCAGTGCTAGAGACCCGACAGGGGGCGATGAGCAGTTCTTC.

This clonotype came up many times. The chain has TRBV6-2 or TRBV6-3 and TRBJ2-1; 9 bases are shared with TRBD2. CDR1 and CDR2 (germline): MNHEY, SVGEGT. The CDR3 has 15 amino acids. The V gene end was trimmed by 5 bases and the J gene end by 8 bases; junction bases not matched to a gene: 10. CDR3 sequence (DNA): TGTGCCAGCAGTAATCTAGCGGGGAATGGCGATGAGCAGTTCTTC. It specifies CASSNLAGNGDEQFF.